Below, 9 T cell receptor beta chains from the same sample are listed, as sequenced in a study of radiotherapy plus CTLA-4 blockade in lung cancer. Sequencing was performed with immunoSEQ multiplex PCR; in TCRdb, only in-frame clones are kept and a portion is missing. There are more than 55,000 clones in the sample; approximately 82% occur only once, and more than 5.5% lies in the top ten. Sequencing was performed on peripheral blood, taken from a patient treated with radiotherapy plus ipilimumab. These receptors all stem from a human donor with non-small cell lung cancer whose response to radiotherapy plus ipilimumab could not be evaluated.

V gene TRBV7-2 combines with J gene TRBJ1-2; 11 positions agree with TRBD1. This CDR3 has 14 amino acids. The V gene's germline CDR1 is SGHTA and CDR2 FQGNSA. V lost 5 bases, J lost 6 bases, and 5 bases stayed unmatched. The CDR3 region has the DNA TGTGCCAGCAGCCCCGGACAGGGGGCAGATGGCTACACCTTC. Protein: CASSPGQGADGYTF.

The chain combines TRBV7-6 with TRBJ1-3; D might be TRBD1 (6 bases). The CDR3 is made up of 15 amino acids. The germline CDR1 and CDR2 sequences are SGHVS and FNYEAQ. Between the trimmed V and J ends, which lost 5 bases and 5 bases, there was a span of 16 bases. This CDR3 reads CASSMEGGARNTIYF. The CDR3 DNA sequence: TGTGCCAGCAGCATGGAGGGGGGGGCTAGAAACACCATATATTTT.

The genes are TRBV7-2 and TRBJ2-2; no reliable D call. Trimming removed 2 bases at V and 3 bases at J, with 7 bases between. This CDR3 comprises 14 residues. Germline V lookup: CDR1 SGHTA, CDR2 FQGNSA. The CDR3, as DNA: TGTGCCAGCAGCTTAATTCTCCACACCGGGGAGCTGTTTTTT. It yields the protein CASSLILHTGELFF.

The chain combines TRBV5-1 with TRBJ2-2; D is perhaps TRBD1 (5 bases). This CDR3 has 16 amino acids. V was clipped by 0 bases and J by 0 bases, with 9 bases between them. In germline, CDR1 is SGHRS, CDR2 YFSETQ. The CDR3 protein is CASSLAIGANTGELFF. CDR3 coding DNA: TGCGCCAGCAGCTTGGCCATAGGGGCGAACACCGGGGAGCTGTTTTTT.

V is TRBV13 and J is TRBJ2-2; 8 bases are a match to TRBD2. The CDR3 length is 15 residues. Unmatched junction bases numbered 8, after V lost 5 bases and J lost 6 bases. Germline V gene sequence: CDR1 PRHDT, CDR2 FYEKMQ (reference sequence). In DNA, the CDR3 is TGTGCCAGCAGCCCTCTGTCCGGGGGGGCCGGGGAGCTGTTTTTT. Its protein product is CASSPLSGGAGELFF.

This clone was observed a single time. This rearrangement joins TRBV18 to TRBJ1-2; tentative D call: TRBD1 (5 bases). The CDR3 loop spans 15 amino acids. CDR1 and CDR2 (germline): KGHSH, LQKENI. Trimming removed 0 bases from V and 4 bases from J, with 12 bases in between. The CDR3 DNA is TGTGCCAGCTCACCACCGGCAGGGCGGCTCTATGGCTACACCTTC. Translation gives CASSPPAGRLYGYTF.

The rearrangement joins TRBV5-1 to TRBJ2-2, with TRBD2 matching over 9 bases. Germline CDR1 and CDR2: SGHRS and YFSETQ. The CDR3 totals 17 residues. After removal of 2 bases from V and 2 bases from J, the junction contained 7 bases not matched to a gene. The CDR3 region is CASSLYSGGHNTGELFF. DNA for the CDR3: TGCGCCAGCAGCTTATACAGCGGGGGGCACAACACCGGGGAGCTGTTTTTT.

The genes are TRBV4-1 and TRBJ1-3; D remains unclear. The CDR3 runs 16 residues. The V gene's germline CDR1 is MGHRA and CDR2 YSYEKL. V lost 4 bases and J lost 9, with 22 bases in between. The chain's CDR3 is CASSRAVGAEVFTIYF. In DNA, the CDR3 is TGCGCCAGCAGCCGCGCGGTAGGTGCTGAAGTTTTCACCATATATTTT.

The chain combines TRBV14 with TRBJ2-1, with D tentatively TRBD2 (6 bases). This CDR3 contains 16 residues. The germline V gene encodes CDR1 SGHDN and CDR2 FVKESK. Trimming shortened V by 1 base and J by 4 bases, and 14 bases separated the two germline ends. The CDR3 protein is CASSQGFGGIYNEQFF. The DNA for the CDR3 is TGTGCCAGCAGCCAAGGCTTCGGGGGAATTTACAATGAGCAGTTCTTC.